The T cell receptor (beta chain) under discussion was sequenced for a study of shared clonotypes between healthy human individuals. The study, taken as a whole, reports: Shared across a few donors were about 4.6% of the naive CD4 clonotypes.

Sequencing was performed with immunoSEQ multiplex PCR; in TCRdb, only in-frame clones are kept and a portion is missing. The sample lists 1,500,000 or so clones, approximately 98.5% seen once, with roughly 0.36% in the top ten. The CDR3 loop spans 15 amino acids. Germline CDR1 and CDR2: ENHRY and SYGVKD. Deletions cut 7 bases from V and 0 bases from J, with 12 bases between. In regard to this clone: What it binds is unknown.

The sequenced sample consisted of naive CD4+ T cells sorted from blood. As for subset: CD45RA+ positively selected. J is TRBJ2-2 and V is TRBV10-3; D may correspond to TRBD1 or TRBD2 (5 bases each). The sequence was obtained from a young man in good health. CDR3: CAIKRDLTNTGELFF. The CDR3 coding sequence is TGTGCCATCAAACGGGACCTCACGAACACCGGGGAGCTGTTTTTT.